These T cell receptor beta chains were read from a single sample in a study of T cell changes during pregnancy in multiple sclerosis. This table comes from immunoSEQ multiplex PCR, and its TCRdb copy is limited to in-frame clones, with some not included. The top ten clones hold about 0.4% of a sample with around 40,000 clones, roughly 90% of them seen once. This specimen consisted of CD4+ T cells from peripheral blood mononuclear cells, obtained in the second trimester of pregnancy. These receptors were obtained from a female donor with multiple sclerosis, enrolled in a pregnancy study. Both conserved end residues are part of each CDR3. D genes are given only for firm matches. Part of the rows lack a size; the others show once, few, many or a class for expanded clones.

d_call	j_call	v_call	clone_size	cdr3_aa	cdr3_nt
TRBD1	TRBJ1-5	TRBV30	-	CAWSLTRTGLSNQPQHF	TGTGCCTGGAGTCTGACCCGGACAGGGCTTAGCAATCAGCCCCAGCATTTT
TRBD1	TRBJ1-2	TRBV18	once	CASSPGPGQGASGYTF	TGTGCCAGCTCACCCGGGCCGGGACAGGGGGCAAGCGGCTACACCTTC
TRBD1	TRBJ1-1	TRBV6-6	-	CASRSGQKIEAFF	TGTGCCAGCAGGTCGGGACAGAAGATTGAAGCTTTCTTT
-	TRBJ1-2	TRBV7-9	-	CASSLVDAPEYGYTF	TGTGCCAGCAGCTTAGTAGACGCACCGGAGTATGGCTACACCTTC
TRBD1	TRBJ1-4	TRBV20-1	-	CSAPGGEKLFF	TGCAGTGCGCCAGGGGGGGAAAAACTGTTTTTT
-	TRBJ2-7	TRBV9	-	CASSVAEYAEQYF	TGTGCCAGCAGCGTAGCCGAGTACGCGGAGCAGTACTTC
-	TRBJ1-4	TRBV7-9	once	CASSPTGTRNEKLFF	TGTGCCAGCAGCCCAACTGGGACAAGAAATGAAAAACTGTTTTTT
TRBD1	TRBJ1-1	TRBV29-1	-	CSVGRDRVTEAFF	TGCAGCGTTGGCCGGGACAGGGTAACTGAAGCTTTCTTT
TRBD1	TRBJ2-1	TRBV4-3	-	CASSQEWRQGDEQFF	TGCGCCAGCAGCCAAGAATGGCGACAGGGGGACGAGCAGTTCTTC
-	TRBJ1-5	TRBV7-9	once	CASSSQTGVSNQPQHF	TGTGCCAGCAGCTCGCAAACGGGGGTTAGCAATCAGCCCCAGCATTTT
TRBD2	TRBJ2-5	TRBV18	-	CASSGTSGAGETQYF	TGTGCCAGCTCTGGGACTAGCGGGGCAGGGGAGACCCAGTACTTC
-	TRBJ1-5	TRBV30	-	CAWSLGADQPQHF	TGTGCCTGGAGTTTGGGGGCCGATCAGCCCCAGCATTTT
-	TRBJ1-5	TRBV19	-	CASSIDLDRSQHF	TGTGCCAGTAGTATAGATCTTGACAGAAGCCAGCATTTT
-	TRBJ1-2	TRBV19	-	CASSSLQVYGYTF	TGTGCCAGTAGTAGTCTCCAGGTCTATGGCTACACCTTC
TRBD1	TRBJ1-1	TRBV5-6	-	CASSWVDRGLNTEAFF	TGTGCCAGCAGCTGGGTCGACAGGGGGCTGAACACTGAAGCTTTCTTT
-	TRBJ2-7	TRBV6-5	-	CASSYSTSEQYF	TGTGCCAGCAGTTACTCGACAAGCGAGCAGTACTTC
-	TRBJ1-2	TRBV27	-	CASGGQPSYGYTF	TGTGCCAGCGGAGGACAGCCCAGCTATGGCTACACCTTC
TRBD1	TRBJ2-3	TRBV18	-	CASSPGSRGQGDTQYF	TGTGCCAGCTCACCCGGGTCCAGGGGGCAAGGAGATACGCAGTATTTT
-	TRBJ2-4	TRBV16	-	CASSQSDGGAMDF	TGTGCCAGCAGCCAATCCGATGGGGGGGCAATGGACTTC
TRBD1	TRBJ2-1	TRBV27	once	CASSRGQGRNEQFF	TGTGCCAGCAGCCGAGGACAGGGGAGGAATGAGCAGTTCTTC
TRBD1	TRBJ2-2	TRBV18	-	CASKDRVNTGELFF	TGTGCCAGCAAGGACAGGGTGAACACCGGGGAGCTGTTTTTT
-	TRBJ1-2	TRBV13	-	CASSVRRPNYGYTF	TGTGCCAGCAGCGTTCGCAGGCCTAACTATGGCTACACCTTC
TRBD2	TRBJ2-5	TRBV11-2	-	CASSLASGALAAETQYF	TGTGCCAGCAGCCTGGCGAGCGGGGCCCTTGCTGCGGAGACCCAGTACTTC
TRBD2	TRBJ2-1	TRBV7-3	-	CASSLKIAGDHNEQFF	TGTGCCAGCAGCTTAAAAATAGCGGGGGACCACAATGAGCAGTTCTTC
-	TRBJ2-7	TRBV5-1	-	CASSLEPFLQADSSYEQYF	TGCGCCAGCAGCTTGGAACCGTTCTTACAAGCGGACAGCTCCTACGAGCAGTACTTC
TRBD2	TRBJ2-1	TRBV30	-	CAWNGAGEYNEQFF	TGTGCCTGGAATGGAGCGGGGGAGTACAATGAGCAGTTCTTC
TRBD2	TRBJ2-7	TRBV10-3	-	CAISELFSGGAYEQYF	TGTGCCATCAGTGAGTTGTTTAGCGGGGGGGCCTACGAGCAGTACTTC
-	TRBJ1-1	TRBV11-2	once	CASRPGRGSVNTEAFF	TGTGCCAGCAGGCCGGGCAGGGGATCGGTGAACACTGAAGCTTTCTTT
TRBD1	TRBJ1-2	TRBV5-1	-	CASSPPQGQGKFGYTF	TGCGCCAGCAGCCCCCCCCAGGGACAGGGAAAGTTTGGCTACACCTTC
TRBD1	TRBJ1-2	TRBV18	-	CASSLTGQGRNYGYTF	TGTGCCAGCTCACTAACGGGACAGGGTCGGAACTATGGCTACACCTTC
-	TRBJ1-2	TRBV30	-	CAWSALTGYYGYTF	TGTGCCTGGAGTGCCCTAACAGGGTACTATGGCTACACCTTC
-	TRBJ1-2	TRBV30	few	CAWSGGAGYTF	TGTGCCTGGAGTGGGGGAGCTGGCTACACCTTC
TRBD1	TRBJ2-7	TRBV2	-	CASSSGTGSYEQYF	TGTGCCAGCAGCTCCGGGACAGGGTCCTACGAGCAGTACTTC
-	TRBJ1-6	TRBV4-3	-	CASSQVGRGIGGYNSPLHF	TGCGCCAGCAGCCAAGTCGGTAGGGGGATAGGGGGTTATAATTCACCCCTCCACTTT
TRBD2	TRBJ2-2	TRBV2	few	CASSGPGGTSGSGIAGELFF	TGTGCCAGCAGTGGACCTGGGGGGACTAGCGGGAGTGGGATCGCCGGGGAGCTGTTTTTT
-	TRBJ1-1	TRBV9	-	CASSVVSNTEAFF	TGTGCCTCTTCAGTGGTCTCGAACACTGAAGCTTTCTTT
-	TRBJ1-3	TRBV6-1	-	CASSEVLRSNTIYF	TGTGCCAGCAGTGAGGTCCTGAGGTCAAACACCATATATTTT
TRBD2	TRBJ2-2	TRBV7-2	-	CASSQKRLADTGELFF	TGTGCCAGCAGCCAAAAGAGACTAGCGGACACCGGGGAGCTGTTTTTT
TRBD1	TRBJ2-3	TRBV25-1	-	CASSGQGALRTQYF	TGTGCCAGCAGTGGACAGGGGGCGCTCAGGACGCAGTATTTT
TRBD2	TRBJ2-3	TRBV11-2	-	CASDLGLAGDDTQYF	TGTGCCAGCGACTTGGGACTAGCGGGAGATGATACGCAGTATTTT
TRBD1	TRBJ2-5	TRBV11-2	-	CASSWGQGETQYF	TGTGCCAGCAGCTGGGGACAGGGAGAGACCCAGTACTTC
-	TRBJ1-2	TRBV20-1	-	CSAATGYGYTF	TGCAGTGCTGCGACAGGCTATGGCTACACCTTC
-	TRBJ1-2	TRBV2	-	CASQREHNYGYTF	TGTGCCAGCCAGAGGGAGCATAACTATGGCTACACCTTC
TRBD2	TRBJ2-1	TRBV4-3	-	CASSPVPGLAGAYNEQFF	TGCGCCAGCAGCCCCGTCCCGGGACTAGCGGGGGCTTACAATGAGCAGTTCTTC
TRBD1	TRBJ2-1	TRBV7-9	-	CASSTGTGWENEQFF	TGTGCCAGCAGCACCGGGACAGGGTGGGAAAATGAGCAGTTCTTC
TRBD1	TRBJ1-2	TRBV5-6	-	CASRYGQGRPWGESYTF	TGTGCCAGCAGGTACGGACAGGGGCGTCCCTGGGGCGAAAGCTACACCTTC
TRBD1	TRBJ2-7	TRBV9	-	CASSAGTGPEYEQYF	TGTGCCAGCAGCGCAGGGACAGGTCCAGAGTACGAGCAGTACTTC
-	TRBJ2-7	TRBV5-4	-	CASSPGTLSYEQYF	TGTGCCAGCAGCCCGGGGACACTTTCCTACGAGCAGTACTTC
-	TRBJ2-5	TRBV10-3	-	CAIRVADQETQYF	TGTGCCATCAGGGTAGCAGACCAAGAGACCCAGTACTTC
TRBD1	TRBJ1-5	TRBV6-1	few	CASSGTGGNQPQHF	TGTGCCAGCAGTGGAACAGGGGGCAATCAGCCCCAGCATTTT
-	TRBJ2-2	TRBV5-4	-	CASSPLAGAQQGELFF	TGTGCCAGCAGTCCACTAGCCGGGGCACAACAAGGGGAGCTGTTTTTT
TRBD1	TRBJ1-1	TRBV7-3	-	CASSWGTDTEAFF	TGTGCCAGCAGCTGGGGGACAGACACTGAAGCTTTCTTT
-	TRBJ1-2	TRBV4-2	-	CASSQDRGEVLYGYTF	TGTGCCAGCAGCCAAGATAGGGGTGAGGTGCTCTATGGCTACACCTTC
TRBD1	TRBJ1-2	TRBV5-8	-	CASSSPGQGNYGYTF	TGTGCCAGCAGCTCGCCGGGACAGGGGAACTATGGCTACACCTTC
TRBD1	TRBJ1-1	TRBV7-2	-	CASSTQGGGTEAFF	TGTGCCAGCAGCACACAGGGGGGTGGCACTGAAGCTTTCTTT
TRBD1	TRBJ1-2	TRBV5-1	-	CASSLDRGGYTF	TGCGCCAGCAGCCTGGACAGGGGAGGCTACACCTTC
-	TRBJ2-5	TRBV6-6	-	CASNNAGEETQYF	TGTGCCAGCAACAACGCCGGGGAAGAGACCCAGTACTTC
TRBD1	TRBJ1-1	TRBV5-1	-	CASSGQGEPNSEAFF	TGCGCCAGCTCAGGTCAGGGGGAGCCGAACTCTGAAGCTTTCTTT
-	TRBJ2-2	TRBV19	-	CAGRLGPEAGELFF	TGTGCCGGCCGACTAGGGCCGGAGGCCGGGGAGCTGTTTTTT